A single T cell receptor (beta chain) is shown here with its context. This clonotype was counted ten times or more. The antigen it binds to is not known. No base quality information exists; no much larger clone differs at one position. At the junction V is shortened by 5 bases and J by 5 bases, with 9 bases in between. The CDR3 has 12 amino acids, counting the end cysteine and phenylalanine. This entry keeps only the CDR3 DNA: 36 bases, framed from base 1. Reading the germline V gene (reference sequence) gives CDR1 SEHNR and CDR2 FQNEAQ. The library was made by RACE. Sequencing instrument: NextSeq 500. During library preparation, unique molecular identifiers were attached to individual cDNA molecules so that TCRs could be counted quantitatively and reproducibly. For every blood RNA sample, sequencing covered both the TCR alpha and TCR beta chains. The published analysis was carried out like this. The median number of TCRs per sample was roughly 94,000, ranging from about 20,000 to 700,000. V, J and CDR3 annotation of the TCR reads was performed with the Decombinator software suite. For PS versus PT1 abundance plots, all samples were subsampled to the same number of TCRs (28,000). TCRs were defined as expanded if absent before sensitization and observed at least eight times at the 2-week time point. Using fastp at Q25 and MiXCR, TCRdb reprocessed the public reads and kept productive beta chains. One record per CDR3 amino acid sequence lists the most common genes and DNA. The V and J calls reflect TCRdb's pipeline rather than the authors' work. In all, the sample holds just over 350,000 distinct CDR3 sequences, and about 6.9% of those were seen once. The biggest ten clones account for under 7% of the sample.

The data derive from a study of human T cells and chemical hapten exposure (dated by TCRdb to the early 2020s). In the study overall: For sensitization, 2% DPC in acetone was applied to an approximately 2 cm by approximately 2 cm area of upper inner arm skin. Libraries were pooled for sequencing, and per-sample TCR yields varied mainly because of small differences in library volumes within the pool. Patch testing on the upper back used Finn chambers containing 0.01% DPC, with scoring done after 6 days according to International Contact Dermatitis Research Group standards. Throughout the study period of roughly five months, patients also received therapeutic DPC doses to the scalp every week. Approximately 28 alopecia patients provided blood for TCR sequencing at one to four time points (pre-sensitization, 2, 6 and 24 weeks). Blood was sampled from patients pre-sensitization (week 0) and at 2, 6 and about 24 weeks after DPC sensitization. The study tracked peripheral blood TCR repertoire changes in vivo during primary and secondary sensitization to the hapten diphenylcyclopropenone (DPC) in alopecia patients. Most of the patients in the cohort were female, and the cohort covered alopecia areata with under or over 50% scalp involvement, alopecia totalis and alopecia universalis.

What the authors observed across the whole study: The number of PT1 expanded TCRs positively correlated with patch test score, significant at thresholds 8, 16 and 32 but not 4. Compared with pre-sensitization or healthy control sets, expanded TCRs formed significantly more large CDR3 similarity clusters, which is consistent with antigen-driven responses. After repeated subsampling, changes were observed in the strength of the expansion versus patch-test correlation and in the threshold at which the correlation became significant. Alopecia, a presumed autoimmune disease, was present in all patients, so the immune response of the patients might differ from that of healthy individuals. DPC sensitization did not change how many TCRs were above 1 in 1000 frequency, and no evidence was found of alterations in global repertoire structure.

This specimen's time point label, interpreted: patch test 2, 6 weeks after DPC sensitization. This specimen's treatment or condition label, interpreted: therapeutic diphenylcyclopropenone sensitization with weekly scalp DPC. At each patch-test visit, blood was drawn before the patch test was applied. Patients were eligible if aged 18 to 70, diagnosed with alopecia and judged suitable for DPC therapy, and pregnant patients were excluded. Total RNA was extracted from unfractionated whole blood collected in Tempus Blood RNA tubes. Recombination joined TRBV7-9 with TRBJ1-1; matching of 5 bases hints at TRBD1 as the D gene. The receptor comes from a woman between 18 and 29 years old with alopecia areata. Some clones in this sample may be carry-over from other donors' samples. Sequences were derived from whole blood, sampled in connection with sensitization to the hapten diphenylcyclopropenone (DPC). The CDR3 corresponds to CASSASGTEAFF. Read as DNA, the sequence is TGTGCCAGCAGCGCGTCAGGGACTGAAGCTTTCTTT. The variable domain in full, with residues beyond the CDR3 obtained from the reference TRBV7-9 and TRBJ1-1 genes, is DTGVSQNPRHKITKRGQNVTFRCDPISEHNRLYWYRQTLGQGPEFLTYFQNEAQLEKSRLLSDRFSAERPKGSFSTLEIQRTEQGDSAMYLCASSASGTEAFFGQGTRLTVV.